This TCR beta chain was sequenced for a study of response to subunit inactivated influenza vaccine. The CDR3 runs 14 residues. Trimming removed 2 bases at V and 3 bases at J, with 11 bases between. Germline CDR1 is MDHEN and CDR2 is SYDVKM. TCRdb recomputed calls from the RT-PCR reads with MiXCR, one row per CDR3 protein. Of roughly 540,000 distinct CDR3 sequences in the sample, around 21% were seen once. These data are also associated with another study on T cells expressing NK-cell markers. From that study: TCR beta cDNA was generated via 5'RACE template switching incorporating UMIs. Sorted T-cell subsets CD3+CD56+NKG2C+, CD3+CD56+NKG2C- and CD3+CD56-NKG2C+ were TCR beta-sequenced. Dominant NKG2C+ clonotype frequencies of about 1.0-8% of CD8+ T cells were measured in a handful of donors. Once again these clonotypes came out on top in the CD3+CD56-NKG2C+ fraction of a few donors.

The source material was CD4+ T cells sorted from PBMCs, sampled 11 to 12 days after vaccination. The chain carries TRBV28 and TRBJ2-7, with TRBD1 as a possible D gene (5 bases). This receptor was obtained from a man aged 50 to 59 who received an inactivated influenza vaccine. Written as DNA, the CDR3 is TGTGCCAGCAGTTTACTACAGGCCGACTACGAGCAGTACTTC. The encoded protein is CASSLLQADYEQYF. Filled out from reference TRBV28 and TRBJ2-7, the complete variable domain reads DVKVTQSSRYLVKRTGEKVFLECVQDMDHENMFWYRQDPGLGLRLIYFSYDVKMKEKGDIPEGYSVSREKKERFSLILESASTNQTSMYLCASSLLQADYEQYFGPGTRLTVT.